Described below is a single T cell receptor beta chain sequence and its context. Its target antigen remains unknown. Per-base quality was not reported, and no clone a single base away is much larger than it. The time point label of this sample denotes: recipient sample about 28 days before transplant, after cytoreduction. Blood from recipients was drawn roughly 28 days before transplant, then again at days 30, 100 and 180 after transplant. Nuclei Lysis Solution was used to extract genomic DNA from fresh or cryopreserved unfractionated peripheral blood mononuclear cells. The data belong to a study of T cell clonotyping in hematopoietic cell transplantation (dated by TCRdb to about 2021). About the study as a whole: Recipient samples taken before transplant were obtained following cytoreduction. In the study, more than 120 blood samples were gathered from some 32 consecutive transplant recipients and their related donors. Recruitment of patients was conducted between late 2015 and January 2017, and follow-up was continued until September 2020 or death. The research as a whole found: Inverse Simpson Index values from donors and from recipients before transplant predicted broader TCR repertoire diversity after transplant. Only a small fraction of recipient repertoires overlapped donor repertoires, with over 97% appearing de novo at the given depth. A decrease in recipient TCR diversity was observed after transplant, and a progressive increase in pathologically expanded clonotypes was seen from day 30 to day 180. The sample size was limited, and because cells were not sorted, the contributions of CD4 and CD8 repertoires could not be separated.

There are 15 amino acids in the CDR3, from cysteine to phenylalanine inclusive. The only DNA kept is the CDR3, 45 bases in frame from the first base. Based on the germline V gene, the CDR1 and CDR2 sequences are MNHEY and SVGAGI. V gives up 7 bases and J gives up 0 bases, and the segment between their germline ends measures 13 bases. TCR beta CDR3 regions were amplified from genomic DNA with the immunoSEQ assay, a bias-controlled multiplex PCR using V- and J-specific primers. A proprietary barcode and Illumina adapter sequences were added to the CDR3 amplicons in a second PCR step. An Illumina MiSeq instrument was used for sequencing of the CDR3 libraries. Per the source publication's procedure: Export and quality control were handled in immunoSEQ Analyzer 3.0, while downstream analyses relied on R Bioconductor and Immunarch. Only productive rearrangements in the normalized downsampled data set went into calculating the repertoire metrics. Pathologically expanded clonotypes were defined as those larger than 5 templates in the normalized cohort. The Inverse Simpson Index was used to measure repertoire diversity. To capture all clonotypes, CMV-specificity analyses were performed on the non-normalized data set. This is the immuneACCESS table as TCRdb keeps it, with only in-frame sequences that have V and J called. A part of the clones is gone; compared with another copy, unresolved V genes explain less than half, and the rest is unexplained. The V and J calls and clone size come from that table; D and trimming were worked out from the DNA. The sample profile shows around 25,000 clones; around 70% of them were found once. The ten largest clones capture less than 6.5% of the sample.

The sequence is built from TRBV6-5 and TRBJ1-5; TRBD1 could be the D gene, as 5 bases match. The input for sequencing was peripheral blood mononuclear cells, taken before stem cell transplant. The clonotype was recovered from a man in his fifties or sixties with myelodysplastic syndrome. Some clones in this sample may be carry-over from other donors' samples. Read as DNA, the sequence is TGTGCCAGCAACACGGGGCCTTATAGCAATCAGCCCCAGCATTTT. Its translation is CASNTGPYSNQPQHF.